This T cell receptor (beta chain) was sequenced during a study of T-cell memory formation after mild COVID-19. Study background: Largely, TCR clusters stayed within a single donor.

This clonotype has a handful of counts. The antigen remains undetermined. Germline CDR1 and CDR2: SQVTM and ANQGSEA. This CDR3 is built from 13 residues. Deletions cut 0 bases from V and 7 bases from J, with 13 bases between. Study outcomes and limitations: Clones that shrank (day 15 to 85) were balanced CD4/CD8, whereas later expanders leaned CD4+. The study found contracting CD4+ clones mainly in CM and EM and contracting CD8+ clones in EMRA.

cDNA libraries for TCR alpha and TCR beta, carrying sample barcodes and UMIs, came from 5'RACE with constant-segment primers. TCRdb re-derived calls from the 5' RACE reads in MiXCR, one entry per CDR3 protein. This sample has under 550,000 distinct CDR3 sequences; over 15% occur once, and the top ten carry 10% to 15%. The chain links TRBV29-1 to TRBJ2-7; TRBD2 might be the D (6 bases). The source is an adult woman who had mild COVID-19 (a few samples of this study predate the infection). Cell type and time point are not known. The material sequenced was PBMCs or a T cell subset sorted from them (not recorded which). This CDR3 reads CSVEEGAGREQYF. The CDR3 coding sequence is TGCAGCGTTGAAGAAGGGGCAGGGAGGGAGCAGTACTTC.